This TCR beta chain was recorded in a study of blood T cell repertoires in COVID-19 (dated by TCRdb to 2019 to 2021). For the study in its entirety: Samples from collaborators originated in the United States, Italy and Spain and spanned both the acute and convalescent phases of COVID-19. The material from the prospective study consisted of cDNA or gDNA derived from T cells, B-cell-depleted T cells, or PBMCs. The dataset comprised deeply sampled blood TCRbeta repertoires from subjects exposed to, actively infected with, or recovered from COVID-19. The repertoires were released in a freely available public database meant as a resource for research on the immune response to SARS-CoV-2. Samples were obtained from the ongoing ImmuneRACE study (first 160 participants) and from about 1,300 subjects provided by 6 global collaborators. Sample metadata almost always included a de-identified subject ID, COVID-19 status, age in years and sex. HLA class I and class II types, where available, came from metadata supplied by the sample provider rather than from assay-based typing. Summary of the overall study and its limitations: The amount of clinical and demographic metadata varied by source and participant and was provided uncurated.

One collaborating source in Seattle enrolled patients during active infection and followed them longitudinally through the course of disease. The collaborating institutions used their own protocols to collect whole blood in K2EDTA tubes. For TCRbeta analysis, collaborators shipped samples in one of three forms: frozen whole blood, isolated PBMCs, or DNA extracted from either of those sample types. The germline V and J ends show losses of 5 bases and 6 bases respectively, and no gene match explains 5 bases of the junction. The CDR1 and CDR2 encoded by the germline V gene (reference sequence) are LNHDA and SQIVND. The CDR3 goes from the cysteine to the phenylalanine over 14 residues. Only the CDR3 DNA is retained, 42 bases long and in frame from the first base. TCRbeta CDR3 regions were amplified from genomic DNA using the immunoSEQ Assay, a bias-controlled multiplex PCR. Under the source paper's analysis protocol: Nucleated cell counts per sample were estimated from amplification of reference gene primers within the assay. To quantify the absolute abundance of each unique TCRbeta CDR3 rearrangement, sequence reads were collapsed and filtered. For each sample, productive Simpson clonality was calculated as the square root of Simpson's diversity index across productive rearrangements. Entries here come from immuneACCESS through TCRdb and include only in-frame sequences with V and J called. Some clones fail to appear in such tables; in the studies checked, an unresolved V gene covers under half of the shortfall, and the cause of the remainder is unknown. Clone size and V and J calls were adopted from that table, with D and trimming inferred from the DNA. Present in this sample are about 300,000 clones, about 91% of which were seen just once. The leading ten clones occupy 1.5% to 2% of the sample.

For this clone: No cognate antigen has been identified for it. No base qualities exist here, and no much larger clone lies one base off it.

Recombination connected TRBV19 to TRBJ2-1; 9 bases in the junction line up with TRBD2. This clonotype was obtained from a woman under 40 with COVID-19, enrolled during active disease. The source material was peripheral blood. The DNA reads TGTGCCAGTAGTCTTCGGACTAGCGCCAATGAGCAGTTCTTC. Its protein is CASSLRTSANEQFF.